This T cell receptor (beta chain) was recorded in a study of blood T cell repertoires in COVID-19 (dated by TCRdb to about 2020). Study-wide context: The collaborator samples originated in the United States, Italy and Spain and spanned the acute and convalescent phases of COVID-19. The prospective study material was composed of cDNA or gDNA derived from T cells, B-cell-depleted T cells, or PBMCs. Deeply sampled blood TCRbeta repertoires from subjects exposed to, actively infected with, or recovered from COVID-19 were included in the dataset. The repertoires were released in a freely available public database intended as a resource for research on the immune response to SARS-CoV-2. The samples were drawn from the first 160 participants of the ongoing ImmuneRACE study and from 950 to 1,500 subjects provided by 6 global collaborators. A de-identified subject ID, COVID-19 status, age in years and sex were almost always included in the sample metadata. Where HLA class I and class II types were available, the types were taken from metadata supplied by the sample provider, not from assay-based typing. Overall results and qualifications from the work: Clinical and demographic metadata were provided uncurated, with the amount varying by source and participant.

About this clone: The target of this receptor is not known. One base away there is no much larger clone; base qualities are not given.

Collaborating institutions collected whole blood in K2EDTA tubes following their own protocols. For TCRbeta analysis, collaborators shipped samples in one of three forms: frozen whole blood, isolated PBMCs, or DNA extracted from either of those sample types. The immunoSEQ Assay, a bias-controlled multiplex PCR, was used to amplify TCRbeta CDR3 regions from genomic DNA. Processing in the source paper ran as follows. The number of nucleated cells in each sample was estimated by amplification of reference gene primers within the assay. To quantify the absolute abundance of each unique TCRbeta CDR3 rearrangement, sequence reads were collapsed and filtered. For each sample, productive Simpson clonality was calculated as the square root of Simpson's diversity index across productive rearrangements. TCRdb took over this immuneACCESS table, retaining in-frame rearrangements with V and J assigned. Such tables are incomplete; in checked studies, under half of the missing clones stem from an unresolved V gene, and the remainder is unexplained. V and J calls and clone size follow that table, whereas D and trimming were derived from the DNA. For this sample the table gives some 190,000 clones, of which more than 60% were detected only once. Clones ranked in the top ten supply about an eighth of the sample.

The CDR1 and CDR2 encoded by the germline V gene (reference sequence) are LNHNV and YYDKDF. Between the V and J ends, shortened by 1 base and 4 bases respectively, the junction contains 13 bases. Including cysteine and phenylalanine, the CDR3 has 15 amino acids. Of all the DNA, just the CDR3 is kept, 45 bases in frame from base 1. The clonotype comes from a woman aged 50 to 60 with acute or convalescent COVID-19. Sequencing was carried out using peripheral blood. The receptor chain draws on TRBV15 and TRBJ1-2; a tentative D match to TRBD1 spans 6 bases. The CDR3 amino acid sequence is: CATSRGAQGTYGYTF. In nucleotides, the sequence is TGTGCCACCAGCAGAGGGGCCCAGGGGACCTATGGCTACACCTTC.